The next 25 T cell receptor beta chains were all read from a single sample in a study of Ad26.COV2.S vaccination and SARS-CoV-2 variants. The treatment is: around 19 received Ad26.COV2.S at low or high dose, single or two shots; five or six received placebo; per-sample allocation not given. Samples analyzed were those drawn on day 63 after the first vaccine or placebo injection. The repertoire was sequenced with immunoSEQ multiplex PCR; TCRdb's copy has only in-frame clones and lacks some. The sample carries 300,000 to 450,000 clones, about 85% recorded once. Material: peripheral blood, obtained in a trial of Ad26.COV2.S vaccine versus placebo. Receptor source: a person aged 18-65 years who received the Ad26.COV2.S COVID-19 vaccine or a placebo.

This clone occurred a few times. The CDR3 nucleotides read TGTGCCTGGAGTGGGGGGACAGCGCATAACTATGGCTACACCTTC. This translates into CAWSGGTAHNYGYTF. The V and J genes are TRBV30 and TRBJ1-2, with TRBD1 identical over 7 bases. V was pared by 1 base and J by 1 base, with 6 bases of the junction left unmatched. The length of the CDR3 is 15 residues. Germline V gives CDR1 GTSNPN, CDR2 SVGIG (reference sequence).

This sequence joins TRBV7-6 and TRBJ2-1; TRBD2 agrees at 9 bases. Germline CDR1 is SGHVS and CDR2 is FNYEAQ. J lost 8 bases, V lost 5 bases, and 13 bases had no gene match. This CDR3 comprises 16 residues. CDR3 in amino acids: CASSLRSASGNHEQFF. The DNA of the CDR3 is TGTGCCAGCAGCCTACGTTCGGCTAGCGGGAATCATGAGCAGTTCTTC.

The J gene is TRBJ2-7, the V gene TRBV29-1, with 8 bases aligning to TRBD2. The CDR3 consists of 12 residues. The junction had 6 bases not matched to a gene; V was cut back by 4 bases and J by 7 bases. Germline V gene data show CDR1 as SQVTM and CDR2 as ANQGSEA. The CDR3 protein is CSVVSGGREQYF. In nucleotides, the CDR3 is TGCAGCGTTGTGTCGGGAGGGAGGGAGCAGTACTTC.

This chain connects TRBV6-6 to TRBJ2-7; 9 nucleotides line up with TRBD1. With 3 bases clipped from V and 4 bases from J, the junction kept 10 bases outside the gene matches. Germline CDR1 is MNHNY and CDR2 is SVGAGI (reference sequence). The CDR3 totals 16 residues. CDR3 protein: CASSYHPRQGDYEQYF. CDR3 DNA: TGTGCCAGCAGTTATCACCCGAGACAGGGGGATTACGAGCAGTACTTC.

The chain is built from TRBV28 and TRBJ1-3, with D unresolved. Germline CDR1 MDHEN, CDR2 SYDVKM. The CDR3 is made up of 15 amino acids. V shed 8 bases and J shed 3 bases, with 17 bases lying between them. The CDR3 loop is CASLSGNDGGNTIYF. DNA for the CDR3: TGTGCCAGCCTAAGCGGGAACGACGGTGGAAACACCATATATTTT.

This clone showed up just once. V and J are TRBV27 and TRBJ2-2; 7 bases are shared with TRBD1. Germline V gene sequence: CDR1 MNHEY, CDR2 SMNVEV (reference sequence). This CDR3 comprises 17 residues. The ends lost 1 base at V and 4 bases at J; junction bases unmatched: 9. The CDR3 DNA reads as TGTGCCAGCAGTTTATACCCTCAGACAGGGAGCACCGGGGAGCTGTTTTTT. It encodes CASSLYPQTGSTGELFF.

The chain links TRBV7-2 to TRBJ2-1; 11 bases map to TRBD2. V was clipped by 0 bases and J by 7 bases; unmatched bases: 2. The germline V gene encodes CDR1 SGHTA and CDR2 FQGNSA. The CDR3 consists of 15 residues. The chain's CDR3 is CASSLASSGGNEQFF. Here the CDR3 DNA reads TGTGCCAGCAGCTTAGCGTCTAGCGGGGGGAATGAGCAGTTCTTC.

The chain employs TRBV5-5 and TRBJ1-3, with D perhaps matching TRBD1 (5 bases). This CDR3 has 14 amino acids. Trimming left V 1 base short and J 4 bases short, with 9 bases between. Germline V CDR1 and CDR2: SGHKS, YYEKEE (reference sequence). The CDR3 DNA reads TGTGCCAGCAGCTTGAGCGGGACCGGAAACACCATATATTTT. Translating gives CASSLSGTGNTIYF.

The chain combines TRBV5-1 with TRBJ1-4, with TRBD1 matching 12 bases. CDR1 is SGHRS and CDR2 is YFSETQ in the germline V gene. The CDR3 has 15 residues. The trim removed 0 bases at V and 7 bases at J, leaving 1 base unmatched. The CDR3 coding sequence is TGCGCCAGCAGCTTGGGGGGACAGGGGGCTGAAAAACTGTTTTTT. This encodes CASSLGGQGAEKLFF.

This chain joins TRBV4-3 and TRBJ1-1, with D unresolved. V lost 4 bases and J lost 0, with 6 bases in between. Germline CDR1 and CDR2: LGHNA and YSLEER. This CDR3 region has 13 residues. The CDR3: CASSRIMNTEAFF. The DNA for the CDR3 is TGCGCCAGCAGCCGGATAATGAACACTGAAGCTTTCTTT.

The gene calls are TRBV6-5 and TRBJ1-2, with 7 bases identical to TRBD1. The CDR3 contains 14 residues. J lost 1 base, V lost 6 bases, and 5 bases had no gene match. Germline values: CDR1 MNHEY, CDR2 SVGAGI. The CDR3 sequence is CASRSGTDNYGYTF. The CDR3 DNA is TGTGCCAGCAGATCCGGGACAGATAACTATGGCTACACCTTC.

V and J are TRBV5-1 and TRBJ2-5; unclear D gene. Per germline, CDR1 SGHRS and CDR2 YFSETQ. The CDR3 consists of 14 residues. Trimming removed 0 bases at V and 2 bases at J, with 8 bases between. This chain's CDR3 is CASSLDLAQETQYF. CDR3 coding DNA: TGCGCCAGCAGCTTGGATCTGGCGCAAGAGACCCAGTACTTC.

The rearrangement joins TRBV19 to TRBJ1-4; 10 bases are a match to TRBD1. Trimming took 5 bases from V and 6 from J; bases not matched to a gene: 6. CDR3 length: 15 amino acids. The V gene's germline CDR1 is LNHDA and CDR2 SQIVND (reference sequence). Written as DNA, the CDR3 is TGTGCCAGTAGTGGTACCGGGACAGGGGATGAAAAACTGTTTTTT. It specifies CASSGTGTGDEKLFF.

CDR3 amino acids: CSVRQGNQPQHF. CDR3 nucleotides: TGCAGCGTGAGACAGGGCAATCAGCCCCAGCATTTT. This rearrangement joins TRBV29-1 to TRBJ1-5; D is possibly TRBD1 (6 bases). Germline V CDR1 and CDR2: SQVTM, ANQGSEA. Trimming removed 6 bases at V and 2 bases at J, with 8 bases between. The CDR3 is made up of 12 amino acids.

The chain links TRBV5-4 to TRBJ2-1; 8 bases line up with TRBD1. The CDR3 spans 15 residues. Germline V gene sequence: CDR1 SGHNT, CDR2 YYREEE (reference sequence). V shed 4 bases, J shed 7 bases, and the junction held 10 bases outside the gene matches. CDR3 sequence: CASSPGQGMENEQFF. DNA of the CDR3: TGTGCCAGCAGCCCCGGACAGGGAATGGAAAATGAGCAGTTCTTC. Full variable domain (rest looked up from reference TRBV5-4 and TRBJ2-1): ETGVTQSPTHLIKTRGQQVTLRCSSQSGHNTVSWYQQALGQGPQFIFQYYREEENGRGNFPPRFSGLQFPNYSSELNVNALELDDSALYLCASSPGQGMENEQFFGPGTRLTVL.

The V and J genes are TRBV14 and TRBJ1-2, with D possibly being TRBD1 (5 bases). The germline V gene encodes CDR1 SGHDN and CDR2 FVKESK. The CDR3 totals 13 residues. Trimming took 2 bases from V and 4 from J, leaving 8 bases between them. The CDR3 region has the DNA TGTGCCAGCAGCCAATCTGGGGGCTATGGCTACACCTTC. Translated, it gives CASSQSGGYGYTF.

This chain's CDR3 is CASSFDQGVHGYTF. CDR3 coding DNA: TGTGCCAGCAGTTTCGACCAGGGCGTCCATGGCTACACCTTC. The chain combines TRBV2 with TRBJ1-2; possibly TRBD1 for D (5 bases). Germline V lookup: CDR1 SNHLY, CDR2 FYNNEI. This CDR3 has 14 residues. V was pared by 5 bases and J by 6 bases, with 16 bases between.

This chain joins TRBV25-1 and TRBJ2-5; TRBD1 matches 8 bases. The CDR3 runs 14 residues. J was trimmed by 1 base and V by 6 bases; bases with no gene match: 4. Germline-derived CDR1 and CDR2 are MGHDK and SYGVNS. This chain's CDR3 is CASRDRALQETQYF. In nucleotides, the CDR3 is TGTGCCAGCAGGGACAGGGCGCTCCAAGAGACCCAGTACTTC.

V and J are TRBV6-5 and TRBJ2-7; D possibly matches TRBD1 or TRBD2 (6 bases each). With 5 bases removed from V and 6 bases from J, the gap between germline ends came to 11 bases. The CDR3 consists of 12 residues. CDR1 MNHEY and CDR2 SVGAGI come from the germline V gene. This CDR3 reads CASSREGGEQYF. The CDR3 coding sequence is TGTGCCAGCAGTCGAGAGGGGGGCGAGCAGTACTTC.

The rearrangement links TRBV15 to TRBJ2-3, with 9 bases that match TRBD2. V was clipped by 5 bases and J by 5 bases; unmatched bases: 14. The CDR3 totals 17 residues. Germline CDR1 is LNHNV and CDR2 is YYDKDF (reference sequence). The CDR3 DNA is TGTGCCACCAGCGACCCTCGGCCCTTAGCGGGAGTAGATACGCAGTATTTT. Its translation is CATSDPRPLAGVDTQYF.

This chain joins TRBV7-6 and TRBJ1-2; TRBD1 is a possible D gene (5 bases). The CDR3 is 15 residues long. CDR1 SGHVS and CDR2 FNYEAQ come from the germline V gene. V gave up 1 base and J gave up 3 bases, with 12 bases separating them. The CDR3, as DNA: TGTGCCAGCAGCTTAGGACAGACCCTAGACTATGGCTACACCTTC. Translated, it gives CASSLGQTLDYGYTF.

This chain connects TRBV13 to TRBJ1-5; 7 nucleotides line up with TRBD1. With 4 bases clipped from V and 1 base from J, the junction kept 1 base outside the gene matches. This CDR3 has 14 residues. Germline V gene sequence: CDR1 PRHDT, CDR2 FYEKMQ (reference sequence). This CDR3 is CASSWGQSNQPQHF. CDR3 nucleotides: TGTGCCAGCAGCTGGGGACAGAGCAATCAGCCCCAGCATTTT.

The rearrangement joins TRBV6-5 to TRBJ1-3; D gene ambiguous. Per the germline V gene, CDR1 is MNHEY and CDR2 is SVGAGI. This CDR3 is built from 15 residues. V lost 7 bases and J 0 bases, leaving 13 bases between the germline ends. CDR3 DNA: TGTGCCAGCAAGGCCGGCGACAACTCTGGAAACACCATATATTTT. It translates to CASKAGDNSGNTIYF.

The CDR3, as DNA: TGTGCCAGCAGTGTCCCCGGATCCGGCCCCTACAATGAGCAGTTCTTC. Translation: CASSVPGSGPYNEQFF. The chain joins TRBV2 to TRBJ2-1; D is unclear. Germline-derived CDR1 and CDR2 are SNHLY and FYNNEI. V was clipped by 4 bases and J by 2 bases, with 15 bases between them. The CDR3 spans 16 residues.

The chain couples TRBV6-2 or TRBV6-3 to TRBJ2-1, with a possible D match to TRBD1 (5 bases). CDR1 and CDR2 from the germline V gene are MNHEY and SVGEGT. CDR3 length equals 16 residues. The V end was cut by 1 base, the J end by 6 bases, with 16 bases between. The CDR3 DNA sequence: TGTGCCAGCAGTTACTTAGTCAGCAGGGTTTCCAATGAGCAGTTCTTC. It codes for CASSYLVSRVSNEQFF.